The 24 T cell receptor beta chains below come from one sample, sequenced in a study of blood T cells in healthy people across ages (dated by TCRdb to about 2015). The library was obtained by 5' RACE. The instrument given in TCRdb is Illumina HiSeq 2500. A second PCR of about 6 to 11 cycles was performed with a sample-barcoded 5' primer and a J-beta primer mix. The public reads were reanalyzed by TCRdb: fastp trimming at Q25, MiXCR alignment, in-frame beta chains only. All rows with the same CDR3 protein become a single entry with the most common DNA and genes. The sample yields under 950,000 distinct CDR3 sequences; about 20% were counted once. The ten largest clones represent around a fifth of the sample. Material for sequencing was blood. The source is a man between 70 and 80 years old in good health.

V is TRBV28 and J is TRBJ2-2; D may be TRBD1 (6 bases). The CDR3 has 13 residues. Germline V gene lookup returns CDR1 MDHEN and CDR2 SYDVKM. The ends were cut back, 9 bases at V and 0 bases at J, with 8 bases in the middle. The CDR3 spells CASGQTNTGELFF. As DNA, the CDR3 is TGTGCCAGTGGACAGACGAACACCGGGGAGCTGTTTTTT.

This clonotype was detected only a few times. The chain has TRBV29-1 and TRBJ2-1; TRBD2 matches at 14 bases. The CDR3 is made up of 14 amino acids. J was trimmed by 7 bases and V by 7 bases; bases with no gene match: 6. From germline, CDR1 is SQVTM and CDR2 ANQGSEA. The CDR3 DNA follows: TGCAGCGCTGCGACTAGCGGGGGGGCAAATGAGCAGTTCTTC. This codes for CSAATSGGANEQFF.

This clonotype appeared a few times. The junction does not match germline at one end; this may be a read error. The CDR3 DNA follows: TGCGCCAGCAGCTTGTTCCCGTCCTCAGATACGCGGTATTTT. Translation gives CASSLFPSSDTRYF. V usage is TRBV5-1 and J usage is TRBJ2-3, with D uncertain. Germline loops: CDR1 SGHRS, CDR2 YFSETQ. This CDR3 is built from 14 residues. Full variable domain (missing parts from reference TRBV5-1 and TRBJ2-3): KAGVTQTPRYLIKTRGQQVTLSCSPISGHRSVSWYQQTPGQGLQFLFEYFSETQRNKGNFPGRFSGRQFSNSRSEMNVSTLELGDSALYLCASSLFPSSDTRYFGPGTRLTVL.

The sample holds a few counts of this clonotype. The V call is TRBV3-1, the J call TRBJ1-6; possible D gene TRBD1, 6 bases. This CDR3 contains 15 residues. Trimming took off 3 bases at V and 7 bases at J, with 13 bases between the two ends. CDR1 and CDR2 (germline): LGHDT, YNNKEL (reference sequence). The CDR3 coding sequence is TGTGCCAGCAGCCACGGACAGCTTAGCAATTCACCCCTCCACTTT. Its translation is CASSHGQLSNSPLHF.

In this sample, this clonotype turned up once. The DNA of the CDR3 is TGTGCCAGCAGTCCGACAGAGGCGGAGACCCAGTACTTC. It is translated as CASSPTEAETQYF. This rearrangement joins TRBV6-5 to TRBJ2-5, with D possibly TRBD1 on 5 matching bases. The ends were cut back, 5 bases at V and 5 bases at J, with 12 bases in the middle. The germline V gene encodes CDR1 MNHEY and CDR2 SVGAGI. The CDR3 covers 13 residues.

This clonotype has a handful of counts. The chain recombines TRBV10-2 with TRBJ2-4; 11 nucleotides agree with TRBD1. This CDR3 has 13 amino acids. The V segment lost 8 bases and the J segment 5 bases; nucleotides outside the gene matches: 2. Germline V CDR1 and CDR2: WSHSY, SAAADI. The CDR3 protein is CASEGQGENIQYF. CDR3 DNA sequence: TGCGCCAGCGAGGGACAGGGGGAAAACATTCAGTACTTC.

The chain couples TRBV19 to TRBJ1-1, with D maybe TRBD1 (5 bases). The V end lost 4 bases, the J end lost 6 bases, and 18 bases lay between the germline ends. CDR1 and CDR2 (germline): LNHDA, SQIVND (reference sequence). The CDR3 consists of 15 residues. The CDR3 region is CASSTSGNEYSEAFF. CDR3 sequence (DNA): TGTGCCAGTAGTACTTCAGGGAACGAATATTCTGAAGCTTTCTTT.

CDR3 residues: CSARGVASGGPSYNEQFF. CDR3 sequence (DNA): TGCAGTGCTAGAGGTGTGGCTAGCGGGGGGCCCTCCTACAATGAGCAGTTCTTC. This chain connects TRBV20-1 to TRBJ2-1, with TRBD2 matching 11 bases. J was trimmed by 0 bases and V by 1 base; bases with no gene match: 8. The V gene's germline CDR1 is DFQATT and CDR2 SNEGSKA (reference sequence). This CDR3 has 18 amino acids.

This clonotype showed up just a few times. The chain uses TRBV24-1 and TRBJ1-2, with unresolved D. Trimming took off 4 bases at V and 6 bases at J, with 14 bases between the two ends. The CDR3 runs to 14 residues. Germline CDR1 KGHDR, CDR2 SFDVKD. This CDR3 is CATSDPTVKHGYTF. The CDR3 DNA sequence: TGTGCCACCAGTGACCCTACAGTGAAGCATGGCTACACCTTC.

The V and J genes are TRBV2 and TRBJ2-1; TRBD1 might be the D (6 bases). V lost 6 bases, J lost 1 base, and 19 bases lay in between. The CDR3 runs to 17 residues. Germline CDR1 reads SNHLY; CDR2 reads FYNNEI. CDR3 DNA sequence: TGTGCCAGCAGGCCCGACAGGAGCGCCGGGTCCTACAATGAGCAGTTCTTC. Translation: CASRPDRSAGSYNEQFF.

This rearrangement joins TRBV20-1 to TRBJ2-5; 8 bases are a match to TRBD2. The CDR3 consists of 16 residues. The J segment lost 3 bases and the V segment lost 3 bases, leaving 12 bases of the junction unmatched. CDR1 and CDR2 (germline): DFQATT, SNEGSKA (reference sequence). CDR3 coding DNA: TGCAGTGCTAGGCCCCCACCGCGGGGGGCGAAAGAGACCCAGTACTTC. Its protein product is CSARPPPRGAKETQYF.

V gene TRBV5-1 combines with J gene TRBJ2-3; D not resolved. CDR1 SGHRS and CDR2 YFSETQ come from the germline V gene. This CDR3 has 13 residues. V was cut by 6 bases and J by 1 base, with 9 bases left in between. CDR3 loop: CASNLIGTDTQYF. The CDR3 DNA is TGCGCCAGCAATCTAATAGGCACAGATACGCAGTATTTT.

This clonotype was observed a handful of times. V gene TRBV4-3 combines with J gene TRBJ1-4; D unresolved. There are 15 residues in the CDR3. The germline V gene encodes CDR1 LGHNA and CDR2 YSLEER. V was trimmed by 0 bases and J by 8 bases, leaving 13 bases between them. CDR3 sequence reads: CASSQDLGLEEKLFF. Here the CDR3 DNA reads TGCGCCAGCAGCCAAGATCTGGGGTTAGAGGAAAAACTGTTTTTT.

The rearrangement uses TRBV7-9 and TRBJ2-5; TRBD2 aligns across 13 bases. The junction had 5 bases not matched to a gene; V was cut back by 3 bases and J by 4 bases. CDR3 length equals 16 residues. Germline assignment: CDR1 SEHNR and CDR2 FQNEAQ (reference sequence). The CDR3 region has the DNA TGTGCCAGCAGCTTCGGACTAGCGGGAGCGGGAGAGACCCAGTACTTC. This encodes CASSFGLAGAGETQYF.

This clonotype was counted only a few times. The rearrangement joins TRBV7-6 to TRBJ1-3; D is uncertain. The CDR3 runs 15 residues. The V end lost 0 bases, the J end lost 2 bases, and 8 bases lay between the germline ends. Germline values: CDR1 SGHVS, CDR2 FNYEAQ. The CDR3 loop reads CASSLAPRAGNTIYF. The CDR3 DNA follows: TGTGCCAGCAGCTTAGCGCCCCGGGCTGGAAACACCATATATTTT.

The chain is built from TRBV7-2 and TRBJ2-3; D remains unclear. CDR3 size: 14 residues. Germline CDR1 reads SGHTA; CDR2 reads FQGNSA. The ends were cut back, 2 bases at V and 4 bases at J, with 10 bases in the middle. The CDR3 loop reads CASSLPARADTQYF. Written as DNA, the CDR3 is TGTGCCAGCAGCTTACCAGCTAGGGCAGATACGCAGTATTTT.

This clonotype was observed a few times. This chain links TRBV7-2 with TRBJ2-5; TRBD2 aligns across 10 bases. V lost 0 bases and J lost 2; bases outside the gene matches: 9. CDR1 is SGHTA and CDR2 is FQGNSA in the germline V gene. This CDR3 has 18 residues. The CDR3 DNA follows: TGTGCCAGCAGCTTAGCGCGGGGTAGCGGGGGGCAACAAGAGACCCAGTACTTC. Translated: CASSLARGSGGQQETQYF.

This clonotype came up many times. CDR3: CASSLGLAGAADTQYF. The CDR3 DNA is TGTGCCAGCAGCTTAGGTCTGGCGGGAGCAGCAGATACGCAGTATTTT. V is TRBV7-2 and J is TRBJ2-3; 7 bases align to TRBD2. J gave up 4 bases and V 1 base, and 8 bases lay outside the gene matches. Germline V gene data show CDR1 as SGHTA and CDR2 as FQGNSA. This CDR3 spans 16 amino acids.

The CDR3 is CATSGREIGETQYF. CDR3 in DNA: TGTGCCACCAGTGGTAGGGAGATCGGAGAGACCCAGTACTTC. The chain uses TRBV24-1 and TRBJ2-1; a weak D match, TRBD2 (5 bases). The tail of the sequence fits TRBJ2-5 better, so the J call may be wrong. This CDR3 spans 14 amino acids. From germline, CDR1 is KGHDR and CDR2 SFDVKD.

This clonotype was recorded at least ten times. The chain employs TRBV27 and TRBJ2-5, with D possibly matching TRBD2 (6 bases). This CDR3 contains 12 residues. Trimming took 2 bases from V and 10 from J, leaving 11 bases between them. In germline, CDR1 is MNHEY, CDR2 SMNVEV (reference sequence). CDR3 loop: CASSLIGGSQYF. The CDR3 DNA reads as TGTGCCAGCAGTTTAATTGGAGGGAGCCAGTACTTC.

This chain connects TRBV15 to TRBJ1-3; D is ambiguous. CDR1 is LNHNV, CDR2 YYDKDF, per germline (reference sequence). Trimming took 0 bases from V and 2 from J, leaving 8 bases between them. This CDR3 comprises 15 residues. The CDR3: CATSRDMAPGNTIYF. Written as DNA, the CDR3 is TGTGCCACCAGCAGAGATATGGCACCTGGAAACACCATATATTTT.

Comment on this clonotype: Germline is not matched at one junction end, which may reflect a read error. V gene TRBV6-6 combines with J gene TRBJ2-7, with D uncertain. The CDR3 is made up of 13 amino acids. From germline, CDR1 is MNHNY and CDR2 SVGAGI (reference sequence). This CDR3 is CASSNSQTYEQYF. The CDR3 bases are TGTGCCAGCAGTAACTCCCAGACCTACGAGCAGTACTTC.

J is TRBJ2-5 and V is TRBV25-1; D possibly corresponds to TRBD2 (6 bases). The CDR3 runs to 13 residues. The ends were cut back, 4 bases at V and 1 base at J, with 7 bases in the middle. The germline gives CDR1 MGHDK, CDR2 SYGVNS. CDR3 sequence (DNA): TGTGCCAGCAGTGCCGGGGGCCAAGAGACCCAGTACTTC. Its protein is CASSAGGQETQYF.

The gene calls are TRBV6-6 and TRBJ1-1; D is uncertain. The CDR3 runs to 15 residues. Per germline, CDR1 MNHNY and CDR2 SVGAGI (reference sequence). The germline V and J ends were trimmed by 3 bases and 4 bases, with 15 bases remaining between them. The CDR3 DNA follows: TGTGCCAGCAGTTATTCCTCGGCGGATGTCACTGAAGCTTTCTTT. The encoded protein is CASSYSSADVTEAFF.